This T cell receptor beta chain was sequenced during a study of cytomegalovirus exposure and HLA in healthy donors. General observations from the study: Most of the CMV-associated TCR beta chains (in a later analysis) appeared to be HLA-restricted. Under in vitro conditions, a few CMV-associated chains were confirmed as specific for CMV antigens.

PCR primers comprised 60 Vbeta and 13 Jbeta primers. The data were produced by immunoSEQ multiplex PCR, yet TCRdb's version contains in-frame clones alone and is incomplete. The top ten clones hold 8.8% of a sample with some 130,000 clones, under 80% of them seen once. CDR3 length: 14 residues. Healthy bone marrow donors made up the donor group. Note on this clone: Its antigen is currently unknown.

The sequencing input was PBMCs. The V gene is TRBV21-1, the J gene TRBJ1-4. TRBV21-1 is a pseudogene segment. This clonotype was obtained from a woman in her 50s in good health and CMV-seropositive. The CDR3 loop is CASSGGGRIEKLFF. The DNA of the CDR3 is TGTGCCAGCTCAGGCGGGGGAAGGATTGAAAAACTGTTTTTT.